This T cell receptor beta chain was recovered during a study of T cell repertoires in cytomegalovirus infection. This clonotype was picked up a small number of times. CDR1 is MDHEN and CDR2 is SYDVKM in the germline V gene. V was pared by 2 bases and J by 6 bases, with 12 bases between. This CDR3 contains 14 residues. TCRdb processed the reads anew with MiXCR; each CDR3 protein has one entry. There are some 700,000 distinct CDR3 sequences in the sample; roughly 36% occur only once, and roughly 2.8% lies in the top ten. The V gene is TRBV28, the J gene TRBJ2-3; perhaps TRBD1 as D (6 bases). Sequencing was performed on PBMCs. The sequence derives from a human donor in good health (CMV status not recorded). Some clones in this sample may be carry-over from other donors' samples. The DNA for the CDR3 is TGTGCCAGCAGTTTACAGGGGTTTCCTGATACGCAGTATTTT. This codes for CASSLQGFPDTQYF.